This record covers a single TCR beta chain. The CDR3 length is 18 residues. Germline CDR1 and CDR2: SGHRS and YFSETQ. Trimming at V came to 4 bases and at J to 1 base, leaving 7 bases not matched to a gene. These data are taken from a study of cytomegalovirus exposure and HLA in healthy donors. Study as a whole: Most donors, about 82% of more than 300 genotyped, fell in the Caucasian-associated ancestry cluster.

The PCR employed 60 Vbeta primers together with 13 Jbeta primers. The method was immunoSEQ multiplex PCR; TCRdb's version includes in-frame clones alone and lacks a portion of them. The sample lists more than 95,000 clones; 60% to 75% were seen once. The receptor was derived from a man in his 60s in good health and CMV-seronegative. The rearrangement joins TRBV5-1 to TRBJ2-3; 15 nucleotides match TRBD2. Sequences were obtained from PBMCs. CDR3 sequence: CASSLGTSGRWGTDTQYF. The CDR3 region has the DNA TGCGCCAGCAGCCTCGGGACTAGCGGGAGGTGGGGCACAGATACGCAGTATTTT.